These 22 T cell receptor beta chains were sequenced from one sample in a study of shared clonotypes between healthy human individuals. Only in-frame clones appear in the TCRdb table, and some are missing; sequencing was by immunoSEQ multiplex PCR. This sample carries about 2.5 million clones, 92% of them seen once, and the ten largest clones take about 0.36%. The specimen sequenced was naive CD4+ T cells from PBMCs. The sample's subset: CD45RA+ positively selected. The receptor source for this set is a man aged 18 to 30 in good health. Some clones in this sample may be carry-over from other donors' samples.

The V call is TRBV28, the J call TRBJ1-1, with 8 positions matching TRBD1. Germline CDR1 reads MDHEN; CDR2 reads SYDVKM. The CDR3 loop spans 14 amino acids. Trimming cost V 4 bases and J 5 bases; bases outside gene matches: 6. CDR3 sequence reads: CASSWTGSDTEAFF. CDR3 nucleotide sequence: TGTGCCAGCAGTTGGACAGGGTCGGATACTGAAGCTTTCTTT.

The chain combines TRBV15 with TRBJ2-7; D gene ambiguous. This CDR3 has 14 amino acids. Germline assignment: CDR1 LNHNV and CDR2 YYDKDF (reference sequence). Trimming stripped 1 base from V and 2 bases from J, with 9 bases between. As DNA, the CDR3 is TGTGCCACCAGCAGAGGTACAGAAACCTACGAGCAGTACTTC. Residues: CATSRGTETYEQYF.

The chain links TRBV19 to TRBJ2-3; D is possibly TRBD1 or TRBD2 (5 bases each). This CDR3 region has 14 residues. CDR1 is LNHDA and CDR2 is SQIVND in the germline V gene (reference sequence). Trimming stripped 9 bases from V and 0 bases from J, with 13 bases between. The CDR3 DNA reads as TGTGCCAGCAGGGACCCCCCTAGCACAGATACGCAGTATTTT. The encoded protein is CASRDPPSTDTQYF.

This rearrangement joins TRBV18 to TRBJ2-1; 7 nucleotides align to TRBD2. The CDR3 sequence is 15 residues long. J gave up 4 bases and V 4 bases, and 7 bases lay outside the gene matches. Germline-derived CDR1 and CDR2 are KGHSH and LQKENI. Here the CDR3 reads CASSLKRGSYNEQFF. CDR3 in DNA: TGTGCCAGCTCACTCAAGCGGGGATCTTACAATGAGCAGTTCTTC.

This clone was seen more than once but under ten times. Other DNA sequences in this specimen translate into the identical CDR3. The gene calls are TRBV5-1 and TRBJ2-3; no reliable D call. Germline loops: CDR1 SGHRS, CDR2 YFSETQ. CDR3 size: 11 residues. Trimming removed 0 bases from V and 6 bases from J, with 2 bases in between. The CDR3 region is CASSLGDTQYF. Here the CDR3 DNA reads TGCGCCAGCAGCTTGGGGGATACGCAGTATTTT.

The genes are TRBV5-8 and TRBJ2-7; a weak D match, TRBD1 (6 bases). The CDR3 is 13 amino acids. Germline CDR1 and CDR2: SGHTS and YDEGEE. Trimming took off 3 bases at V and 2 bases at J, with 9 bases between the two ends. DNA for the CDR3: TGTGCCAGCAGCTCGGGACAACCCTACGAGCAGTACTTC. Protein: CASSSGQPYEQYF.

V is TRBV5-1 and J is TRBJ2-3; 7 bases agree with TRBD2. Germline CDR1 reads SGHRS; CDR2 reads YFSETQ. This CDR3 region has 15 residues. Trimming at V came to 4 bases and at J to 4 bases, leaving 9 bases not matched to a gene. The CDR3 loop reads CASSPSGTGADTQYF. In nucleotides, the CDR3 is TGCGCCAGCAGCCCTAGCGGAACTGGGGCAGATACGCAGTATTTT.

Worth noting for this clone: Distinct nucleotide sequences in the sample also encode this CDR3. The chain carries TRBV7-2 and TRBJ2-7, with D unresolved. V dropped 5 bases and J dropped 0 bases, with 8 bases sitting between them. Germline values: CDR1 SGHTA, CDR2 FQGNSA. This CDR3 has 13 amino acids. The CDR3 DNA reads TGTGCCAGCAGCCTACAGACCTCCTACGAGCAGTACTTC. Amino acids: CASSLQTSYEQYF.

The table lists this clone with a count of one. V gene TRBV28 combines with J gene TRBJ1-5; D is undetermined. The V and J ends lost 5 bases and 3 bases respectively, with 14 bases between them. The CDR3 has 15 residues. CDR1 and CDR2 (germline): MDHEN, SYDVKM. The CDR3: CASSPRSGYNQPQHF. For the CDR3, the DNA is TGTGCCAGCAGTCCCCGCTCGGGCTACAATCAGCCCCAGCATTTT.

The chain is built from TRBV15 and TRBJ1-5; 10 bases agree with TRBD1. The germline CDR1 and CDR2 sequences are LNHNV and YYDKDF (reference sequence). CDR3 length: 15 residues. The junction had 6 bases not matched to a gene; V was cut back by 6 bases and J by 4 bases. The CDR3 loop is CATRTLGQGNQPQHF. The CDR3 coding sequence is TGTGCCACCAGGACGCTGGGACAGGGGAATCAGCCCCAGCATTTT.

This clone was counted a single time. The CDR3 DNA reads TGTGCCAGCAGCTTCGACGGACTAGCGGCCTACAATGAGCAGTTCTTC. This encodes CASSFDGLAAYNEQFF. The chain carries TRBV5-6 and TRBJ2-1, with 10 bases that match TRBD2. Germline-derived CDR1 and CDR2 are SGHDT and YYEEEE. The ends lost 2 bases at V and 2 bases at J; junction bases unmatched: 4. This CDR3 spans 16 amino acids.

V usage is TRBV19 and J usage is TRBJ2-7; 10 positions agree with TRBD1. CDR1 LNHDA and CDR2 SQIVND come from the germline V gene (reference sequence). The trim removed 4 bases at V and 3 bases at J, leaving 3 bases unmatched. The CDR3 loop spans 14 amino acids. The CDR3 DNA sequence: TGTGCCAGTAGTACCGGACAGGGGGGCTACGAGCAGTACTTC. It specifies CASSTGQGGYEQYF.

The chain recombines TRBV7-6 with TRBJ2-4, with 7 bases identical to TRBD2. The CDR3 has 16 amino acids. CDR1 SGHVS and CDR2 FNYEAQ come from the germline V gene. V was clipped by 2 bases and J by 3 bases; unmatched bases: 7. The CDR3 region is CASSLYSGDHKNIQYF. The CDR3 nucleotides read TGTGCCAGCAGCTTATACAGCGGGGACCACAAAAACATTCAGTACTTC.

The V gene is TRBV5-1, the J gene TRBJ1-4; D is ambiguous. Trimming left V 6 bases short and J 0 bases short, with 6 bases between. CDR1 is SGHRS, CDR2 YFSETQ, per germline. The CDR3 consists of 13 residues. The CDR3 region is CASKSTTNEKLFF. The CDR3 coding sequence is TGCGCCAGCAAGAGCACAACTAATGAAAAACTGTTTTTT.

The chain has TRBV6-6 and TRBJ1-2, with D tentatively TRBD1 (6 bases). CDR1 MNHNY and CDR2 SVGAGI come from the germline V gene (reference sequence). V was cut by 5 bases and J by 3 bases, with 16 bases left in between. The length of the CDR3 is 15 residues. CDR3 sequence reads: CASSTPPDSYYGYTF. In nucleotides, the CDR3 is TGTGCCAGCAGTACCCCCCCGGACAGCTACTATGGCTACACCTTC.

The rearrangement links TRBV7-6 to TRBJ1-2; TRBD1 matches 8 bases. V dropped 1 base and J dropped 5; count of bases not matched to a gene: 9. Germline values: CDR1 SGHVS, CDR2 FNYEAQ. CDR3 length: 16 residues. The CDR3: CASSLGHRGAEYGYTF. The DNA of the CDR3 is TGTGCCAGCAGCTTAGGACACAGGGGGGCAGAGTATGGCTACACCTTC.

CDR3 bases: TGTGCCAGCAGATTGGGACAGGGGGATGCAGATACGCAGTATTTT. Its translation is CASRLGQGDADTQYF. The V gene is TRBV6-4, the J gene TRBJ2-3; 11 nucleotides agree with TRBD1. The V gene's germline CDR1 is MRHNA and CDR2 SNTAGT. The CDR3 is 15 amino acids. Unmatched junction bases numbered 6, after V lost 6 bases and J lost 4 bases.

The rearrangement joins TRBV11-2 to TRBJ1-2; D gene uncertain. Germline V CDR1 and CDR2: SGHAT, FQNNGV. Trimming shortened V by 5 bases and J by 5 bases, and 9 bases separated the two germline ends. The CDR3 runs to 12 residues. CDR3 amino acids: CASSIGPYGYTF. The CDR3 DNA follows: TGTGCCAGCAGCATCGGACCGTATGGCTACACCTTC.

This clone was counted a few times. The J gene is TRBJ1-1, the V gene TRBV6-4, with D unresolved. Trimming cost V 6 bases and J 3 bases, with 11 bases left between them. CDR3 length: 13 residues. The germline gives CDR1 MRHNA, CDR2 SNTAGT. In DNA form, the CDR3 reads TGTGCCAGCAGGAGCGAGGTTGACACTGAAGCTTTCTTT. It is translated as CASRSEVDTEAFF.

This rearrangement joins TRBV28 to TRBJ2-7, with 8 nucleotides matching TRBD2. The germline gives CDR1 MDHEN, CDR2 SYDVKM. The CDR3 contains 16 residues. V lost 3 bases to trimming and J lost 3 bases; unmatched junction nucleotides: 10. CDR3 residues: CASSFPLAAGVYEQYF. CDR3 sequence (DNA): TGTGCCAGCAGTTTCCCTTTAGCAGCGGGAGTCTACGAGCAGTACTTC.

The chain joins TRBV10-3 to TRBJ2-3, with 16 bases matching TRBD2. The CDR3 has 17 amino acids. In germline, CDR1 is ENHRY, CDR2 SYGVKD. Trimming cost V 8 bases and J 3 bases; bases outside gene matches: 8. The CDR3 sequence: CAIAGTSGRVGTDTQYF. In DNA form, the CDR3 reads TGTGCCATCGCTGGGACTAGCGGGAGGGTGGGGACAGATACGCAGTATTTT.

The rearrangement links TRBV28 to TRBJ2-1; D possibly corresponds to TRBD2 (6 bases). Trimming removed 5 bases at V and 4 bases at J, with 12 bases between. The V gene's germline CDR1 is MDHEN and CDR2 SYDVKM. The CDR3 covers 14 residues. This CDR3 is CASSPGSTYNEQFF. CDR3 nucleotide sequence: TGTGCCAGCAGTCCCGGGAGTACTTACAATGAGCAGTTCTTC. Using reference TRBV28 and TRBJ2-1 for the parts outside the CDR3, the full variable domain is DVKVTQSSRYLVKRTGEKVFLECVQDMDHENMFWYRQDPGLGLRLIYFSYDVKMKEKGDIPEGYSVSREKKERFSLILESASTNQTSMYLCASSPGSTYNEQFFGPGTRLTVL.